This TCR beta chain was recorded in a study of shared clonotypes between healthy human individuals. Study findings and constraints: Several donors held about 5% of naive CD4 clonotypes in common.

Details on this clone: Its antigen remains unidentified.

The V and J ends lost 6 bases and 1 base respectively, with 15 bases between them. The CDR3 runs 15 residues. Germline loops: CDR1 SGHTA, CDR2 FQGNSA. Repertoires were generated with immunoSEQ multiplex PCR, while TCRdb's copy carries only in-frame clones and drops some. The sample includes more than 2,000,000 clones, 85% to 95% seen only once; the top ten take 0.3% to 0.4%. The chain combines TRBV7-2 with TRBJ1-1; maybe TRBD1 (6 bases). The clonotype comes from a man between 18 and 35 years old in good health. Some clones in this sample may be carry-over from other donors' samples. Sequencing input: naive CD4+ T cells from PBMCs. Subset of the sample: CD45RA+ positively selected. CDR3 nucleotide sequence: TGTGCCAGCAGGACGAGCGGGGGCAGGAACACTGAAGCTTTCTTT. This encodes CASRTSGGRNTEAFF.